Shown below are 18 T cell receptor beta chains from a single sample sequenced in a study of CD8+ T cells in alopecia areata. Following RNA extraction, reverse transcription yielded cDNA that acted as the sequencing template. The data were produced by immunoSEQ multiplex PCR, yet TCRdb's version contains in-frame clones alone and is incomplete. Of hundreds of thousands of clones detected, 50% to 60% appear once; the ten largest clones hold more than 0.4%. This sample comprised CD4+ T cells sorted from blood, obtained at week 0. These receptors were taken from a human donor with alopecia areata.

The chain employs TRBV2 and TRBJ2-1, with TRBD2 matching 9 bases. CDR1 is SNHLY, CDR2 FYNNEI, per germline. The CDR3 runs 12 residues. V lost 5 bases to trimming and J lost 10 bases; unmatched junction nucleotides: 3. CDR3 nucleotides: TGTGCCAGCAGTCCGAGCGGGAGGGAGCAGTTCTTC. It yields the protein CASSPSGREQFF.

V and J are TRBV6-5 and TRBJ1-2, with unresolved D. Germline V lookup: CDR1 MNHEY, CDR2 SVGAGI. V was pared by 6 bases and J by 0 bases, with 8 bases between. The CDR3 spans 13 residues. The DNA for the CDR3 is TGTGCCAGCAGCCTCCGGGCTAACTATGGCTACACCTTC. Protein product: CASSLRANYGYTF.

CDR3 nucleotides: TGTGCCACCAAGGGGACAGGATACTCCTACGAGCAGTACTTC. Translated, it gives CATKGTGYSYEQYF. The V and J genes are TRBV27 and TRBJ2-7, with 8 bases aligning to TRBD1. The CDR3 length is 14 residues. V trimming: 10 bases; J trimming: 0 bases; junction bases outside the gene matches: 8. Per germline, CDR1 MNHEY and CDR2 SMNVEV (reference sequence).

V gene TRBV7-8 combines with J gene TRBJ1-5; a possible D gene is TRBD1 (6 bases). V shed 1 base and J shed 1 base, with 11 bases lying between them. Germline V gene lookup returns CDR1 SGHVS and CDR2 FQNEAQ. The CDR3 loop spans 16 amino acids. CDR3 sequence: CASSLEGGLSNQPQHF. The CDR3, as DNA: TGTGCCAGCAGCTTAGAGGGGGGGTTGAGCAATCAGCCCCAGCATTTT.

This clone turned up a few times. The chain combines TRBV5-1 with TRBJ2-7; D is possibly TRBD1 (5 bases). Trimming cost V 1 base and J 0 bases, with 11 bases left between them. This CDR3 is 15 amino acids long. Germline V CDR1 and CDR2: SGHRS, YFSETQ. The CDR3 sequence: CASSLSTAYSYEQYF. For the CDR3, the DNA is TGCGCCAGCAGCTTGTCGACAGCTTACTCCTACGAGCAGTACTTC.

This clone was observed once. The J gene is TRBJ1-2, the V gene TRBV9, with D possibly being TRBD1 (5 bases). The germline CDR1 and CDR2 sequences are SGDLS and YYNGEE. Trimming stripped 3 bases from V and 4 bases from J, with 10 bases between. This CDR3 is built from 13 residues. The CDR3 DNA follows: TGTGCCAGCAGCGAAGGGGTGGGCTATGGCTACACCTTC. Translating it yields CASSEGVGYGYTF.

This clone is a singleton in its sample. J is TRBJ2-7 and V is TRBV6-5; D is unclear. Trimming removed 7 bases from V and 4 bases from J, with 20 bases in between. CDR3 size: 15 residues. Germline V lookup: CDR1 MNHEY, CDR2 SVGAGI. CDR3 sequence (DNA): TGTGCCAGCACCAAAAGGCCCCCCCTAGATTACGAGCAGTACTTC. This translates into CASTKRPPLDYEQYF.

This clone has just a few counts. The chain recombines TRBV27 with TRBJ2-1; 8 bases match TRBD2. V gave up 5 bases and J gave up 4 bases; unmatched junction bases: 4. CDR3 size: 14 residues. Germline V gene data show CDR1 as MNHEY and CDR2 as SMNVEV (reference sequence). The CDR3 spells CASSSGRGYNEQFF. DNA of the CDR3: TGTGCCAGCAGTAGCGGGAGAGGGTACAATGAGCAGTTCTTC.

This chain links TRBV29-1 with TRBJ2-4; D is ambiguous. V was cut by 8 bases and J by 0 bases, with 8 bases left in between. This CDR3 has 12 amino acids. Germline V gene sequence: CDR1 SQVTM, CDR2 ANQGSEA. CDR3 residues: CSCSLAKNIQYF. The CDR3 region has the DNA TGCAGCTGCAGCCTAGCCAAAAACATTCAGTACTTC.

The chain employs TRBV30 and TRBJ1-4; 7 bases are shared with TRBD1. CDR3 size: 13 residues. After removal of 5 bases from V and 8 bases from J, the junction contained 8 bases not matched to a gene. Germline V gene data show CDR1 as GTSNPN and CDR2 as SVGIG (reference sequence). CDR3 DNA: TGTGCCTGGGCGACAGGGTGGGACGAAAAACTGTTTTTT. Translation: CAWATGWDEKLFF.

There are a few counts of this clone. V usage is TRBV7-6 and J usage is TRBJ2-7, with TRBD1 matching 9 bases. The germline CDR1 and CDR2 sequences are SGHVS and FNYEAQ. With V trimmed by 4 bases and J by 6 bases, 10 bases remained unmatched. The CDR3 is 15 amino acids. The CDR3 bases are TGTGCCAGCAGCTCCTACCGGGACAGGGTACCCGAGCAGTACTTC. This sequence encodes CASSSYRDRVPEQYF.

The V and J genes are TRBV4-1 and TRBJ1-2, with unresolved D. Germline values: CDR1 MGHRA, CDR2 YSYEKL. CDR3 length equals 15 residues. V shed 0 bases and J shed 4 bases, with 12 bases lying between them. The CDR3 spells CASSQDGGRSYGYTF. CDR3 nucleotides: TGCGCCAGCAGCCAAGACGGCGGGCGGAGCTATGGCTACACCTTC.

The chain couples TRBV12-5 to TRBJ2-3; D gene uncertain. Germline CDR1 is LGHNT and CDR2 is FRNRAP. This CDR3 has 12 amino acids. V was clipped by 3 bases and J by 5 bases, with 6 bases between them. The CDR3 nucleotides read TGTGCTAGTGGTTTCAGGCTAGATACGCAGTATTTT. Protein product: CASGFRLDTQYF.

V is TRBV30 and J is TRBJ1-2; TRBD1 might be the D (6 bases). Germline assignment: CDR1 GTSNPN and CDR2 SVGIG (reference sequence). CDR3 length: 12 amino acids. Trimming took 3 bases from V and 6 from J, leaving 11 bases between them. The CDR3: CAWSRGGNGYTF. CDR3 nucleotide sequence: TGTGCCTGGAGCAGGGGAGGGAATGGCTACACCTTC.

The chain employs TRBV7-2 and TRBJ2-3; tentatively, D is TRBD1 or TRBD2 (5 bases each). V lost 2 bases and J 5 bases, leaving 17 bases between the germline ends. The CDR3 loop spans 16 amino acids. The V gene's germline CDR1 is SGHTA and CDR2 FQGNSA. The CDR3 coding sequence is TGTGCCAGCAGCTTATCGGTAGGGGCCGGGGAAGATACGCAGTATTTT. Translated: CASSLSVGAGEDTQYF.

This clone has just a few counts. This same CDR3 is encoded by further DNA sequences in the sample. V is TRBV29-1 and J is TRBJ2-1; D is undetermined. Germline V CDR1 and CDR2: SQVTM, ANQGSEA. Trimming stripped 6 bases from V and 3 bases from J, with 9 bases between. The CDR3 spans 12 residues. The CDR3 sequence: CSVRTGYNEQFF. CDR3 coding DNA: TGCAGCGTAAGGACGGGCTACAATGAGCAGTTCTTC.

The chain combines TRBV30 with TRBJ1-3; D not resolved. The CDR3 is made up of 15 amino acids. V was shortened by 0 bases and J by 3 bases, with 12 bases between the two germline ends. CDR1 GTSNPN and CDR2 SVGIG come from the germline V gene (reference sequence). CDR3 sequence (DNA): TGTGCCTGGAGTGTTCTAGGGAGAATTGGAAACACCATATATTTT. Translation gives CAWSVLGRIGNTIYF.

This clone was picked up one time. V is TRBV5-6 and J is TRBJ2-3; no definite D call. Germline V lookup: CDR1 SGHDT, CDR2 YYEEEE. V was shortened by 0 bases and J by 4 bases, with 6 bases between the two germline ends. The CDR3 spans 13 residues. The CDR3 nucleotides read TGTGCCAGCAGCTTGGATTTGGCAGATACGCAGTATTTT. Amino acid sequence: CASSLDLADTQYF.